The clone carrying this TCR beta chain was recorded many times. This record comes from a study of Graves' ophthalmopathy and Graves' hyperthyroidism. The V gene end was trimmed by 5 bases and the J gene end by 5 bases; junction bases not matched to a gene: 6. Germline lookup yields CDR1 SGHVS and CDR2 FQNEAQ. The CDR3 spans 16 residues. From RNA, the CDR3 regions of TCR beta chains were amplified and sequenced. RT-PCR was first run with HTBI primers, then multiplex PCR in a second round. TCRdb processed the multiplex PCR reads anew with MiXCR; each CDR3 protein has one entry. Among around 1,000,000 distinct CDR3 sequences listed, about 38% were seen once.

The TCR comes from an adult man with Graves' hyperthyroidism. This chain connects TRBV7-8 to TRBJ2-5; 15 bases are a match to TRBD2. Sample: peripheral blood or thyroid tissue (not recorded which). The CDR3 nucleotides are TGTGCCAGCAGCCCTAGGACTAGCGGGAGGGGGGAGACCCAGTACTTC. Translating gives CASSPRTSGRGETQYF.